This TCR beta chain originates from a study of shared clonotypes between healthy human individuals. Study information: There were three CD4 naive, three CD4 memory, two CD8 naive and one CD8 memory plates per donor.

Note on this clone: Its cognate antigen is unknown.

Study outcomes and limitations: When naive CD4 clonotypes were compared across a few donors, 4% to 6.5% were shared. Genetic and exposure-history diversity was limited by the few donors.

The protocol was immunoSEQ multiplex PCR, while the TCRdb copy is restricted to in-frame clones and leaves out a portion. The sample carries 2 million to 2.5 million clones, over 90% recorded once. CDR1 GTSNPN and CDR2 SVGIG come from the germline V gene (reference sequence). V was pared by 4 bases and J by 4 bases, with 13 bases between. The CDR3 length is 13 residues. The source is a man in his late teens or twenties in good health. Some clones in this sample may be carry-over from other donors' samples. The sequenced material came from naive CD4+ T cells from PBMCs. The sample's subset: CD45RA+ positively selected. The genes are TRBV30 and TRBJ1-1; no firm D call. The CDR3 here is CAWTPAAGTEAFF. Here the CDR3 DNA reads TGTGCCTGGACCCCCGCGGCAGGCACTGAAGCTTTCTTT.